This entry describes one T cell receptor beta chain. These data originate in a study of T cells in Graves' hyperthyroidism and ophthalmopathy. The CDR3 length is 15 residues. Germline V gene lookup returns CDR1 MDHEN and CDR2 SYDVKM. The trim removed 11 bases at V and 0 bases at J, leaving 9 bases unmatched. Amplification targeted TCR beta CDR3 regions from RNA transcripts. First-round RT-PCR with HTBI primers amplified the TCR CDR3 region. Each CDR3 protein is one row after TCRdb ran MiXCR on the multiplex PCR reads. Of roughly 98,000 distinct CDR3 sequences in the sample, roughly 40% were seen once. This sequence was found in a woman aged 25 to 45 with Graves' hyperthyroidism. Sequencing was done on a sample of peripheral blood or thyroid tissue (not recorded which). The gene calls are TRBV28 and TRBJ2-2; 7 nucleotides line up with TRBD2. CDR3 bases: TGTGCCGGGGGGGGAGCACCACCGAACACCGGGGAGCTGTTTTTT. Translated: CAGGGAPPNTGELFF.